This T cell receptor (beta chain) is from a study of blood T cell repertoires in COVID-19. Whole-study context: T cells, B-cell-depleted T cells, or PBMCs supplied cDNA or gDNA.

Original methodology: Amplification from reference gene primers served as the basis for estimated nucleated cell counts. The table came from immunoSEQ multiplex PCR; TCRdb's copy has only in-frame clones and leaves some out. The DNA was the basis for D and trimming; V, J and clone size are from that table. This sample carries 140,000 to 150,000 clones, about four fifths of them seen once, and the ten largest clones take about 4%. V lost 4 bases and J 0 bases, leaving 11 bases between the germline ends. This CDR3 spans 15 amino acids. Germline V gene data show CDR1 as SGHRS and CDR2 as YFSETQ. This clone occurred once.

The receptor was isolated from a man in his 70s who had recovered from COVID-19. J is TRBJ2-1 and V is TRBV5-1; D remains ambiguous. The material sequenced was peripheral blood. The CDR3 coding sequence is TGCGCCAGCAGCCAGATCATAAGCTCCTACAATGAGCAGTTCTTC. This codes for CASSQIISSYNEQFF.